The present entry profiles one TCR beta chain with its context. This entry comes from a study of cytomegalovirus exposure and HLA in healthy donors. This CDR3 has 12 residues. CDR1 and CDR2 (germline): ENHRY, SYGVKD. V was clipped by 3 bases and J by 10 bases, with 10 bases between them. Both 60 Vbeta primers and 13 Jbeta primers went into the PCR. Here immunoSEQ multiplex PCR was the method, and the copy in TCRdb shows in-frame clones only, minus some. The sample lists 140,000 to 150,000 clones, roughly 72% seen once, with 1.5% to 2% in the top ten. The clonotype comes from a man in his forties or fifties in good health and CMV-seronegative. Source material: PBMCs. The chain carries TRBV10-3 and TRBJ1-5, with a tentative D call TRBD1 (6 bases). This chain's CDR3 is CAISEGGYPQHF. The CDR3 coding sequence is TGTGCCATCAGTGAAGGGGGTTATCCCCAGCATTTT.